This T cell receptor (beta chain) was sequenced for a study of T-cell reconstitution after alpha-beta-depleted transplantation in children. This clonotype has a count of ten or more. The library targeted TCRbeta and was prepared with unique molecular identifiers. TCRdb processed the PCR reads anew with MiXCR; each CDR3 protein has one entry. The data contain about 270,000 distinct CDR3 sequences, 9.9% of them singletons. The CDR3 extends over 16 amino acids. Germline V gene sequence: CDR1 DFQATT, CDR2 SNEGSKA (reference sequence). The junction had 10 bases not matched to a gene; V was cut back by 2 bases and J by 4 bases.

The chain combines TRBV20-1 with TRBJ2-5; TRBD1 agrees at 10 bases. The sample in question was PBMCs from the stem cell graft donor, obtained from the stem cell graft. The sequence was collected from a human donor who donated a stem cell graft to a child with SCID. CDR3 sequence reads: CSARRVQTGGGETQYF. The CDR3 nucleotides read TGCAGTGCTAGAAGGGTCCAGACAGGGGGCGGAGAGACCCAGTACTTC.